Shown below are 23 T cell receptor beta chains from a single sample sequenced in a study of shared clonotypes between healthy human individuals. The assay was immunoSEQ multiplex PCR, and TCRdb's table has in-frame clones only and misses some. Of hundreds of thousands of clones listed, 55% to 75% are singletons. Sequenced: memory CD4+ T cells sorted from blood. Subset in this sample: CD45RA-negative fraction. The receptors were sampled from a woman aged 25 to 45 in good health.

The CDR3 DNA is TGCGCCAGCAGCTTGACGGGGAGTTCGCACACCGGGGAGCTGTTTTTT. This gives the protein CASSLTGSSHTGELFF. This chain uses TRBV5-1 with TRBJ2-2; maybe TRBD2 (5 bases). The CDR3 spans 16 residues. V was trimmed by 1 base and J by 3 bases, leaving 13 bases between them. CDR1 is SGHRS and CDR2 is YFSETQ in the germline V gene.

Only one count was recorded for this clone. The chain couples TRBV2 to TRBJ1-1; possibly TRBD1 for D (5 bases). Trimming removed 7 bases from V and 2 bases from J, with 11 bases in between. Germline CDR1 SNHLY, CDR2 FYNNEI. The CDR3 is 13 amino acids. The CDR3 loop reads CASTRGTNTEAFF. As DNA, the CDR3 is TGTGCCAGCACCCGCGGGACCAACACTGAAGCTTTCTTT.

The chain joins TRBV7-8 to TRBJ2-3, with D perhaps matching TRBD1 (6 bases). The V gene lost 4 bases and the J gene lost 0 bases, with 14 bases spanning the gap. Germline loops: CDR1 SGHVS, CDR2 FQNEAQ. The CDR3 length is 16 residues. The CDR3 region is CASSSSPGTSTDTQYF. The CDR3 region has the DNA TGTGCCAGCAGCTCCTCACCCGGGACAAGCACAGATACGCAGTATTTT.

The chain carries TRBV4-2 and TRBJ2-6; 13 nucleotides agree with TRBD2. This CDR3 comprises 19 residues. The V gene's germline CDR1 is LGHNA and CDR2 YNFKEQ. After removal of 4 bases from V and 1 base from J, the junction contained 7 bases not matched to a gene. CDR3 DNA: TGTGCCAGCAGCCCGGGGACTAGCGGGAATCCATCTGGGGCCAACGTCCTGACTTTC. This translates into CASSPGTSGNPSGANVLTF.

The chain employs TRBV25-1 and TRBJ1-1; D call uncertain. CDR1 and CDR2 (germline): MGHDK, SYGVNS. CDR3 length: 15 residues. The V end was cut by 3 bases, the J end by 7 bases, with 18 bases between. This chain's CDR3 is CASSDKDTGIDEAFF. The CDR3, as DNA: TGTGCCAGCAGTGACAAGGATACGGGGATTGATGAAGCTTTCTTT.

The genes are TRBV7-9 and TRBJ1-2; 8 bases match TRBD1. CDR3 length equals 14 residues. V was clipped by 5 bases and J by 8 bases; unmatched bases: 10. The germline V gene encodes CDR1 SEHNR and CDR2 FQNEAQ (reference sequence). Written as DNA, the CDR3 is TGTGCCAGCAGCCCTAGGACAGGGTTAGGCGGCTACACCTTC. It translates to CASSPRTGLGGYTF.

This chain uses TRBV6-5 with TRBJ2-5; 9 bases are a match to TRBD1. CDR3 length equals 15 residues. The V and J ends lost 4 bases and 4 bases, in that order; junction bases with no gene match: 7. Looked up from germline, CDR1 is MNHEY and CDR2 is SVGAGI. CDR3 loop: CASSFGQGRGETQYF. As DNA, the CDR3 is TGTGCCAGCAGTTTCGGACAGGGGAGGGGAGAGACCCAGTACTTC.

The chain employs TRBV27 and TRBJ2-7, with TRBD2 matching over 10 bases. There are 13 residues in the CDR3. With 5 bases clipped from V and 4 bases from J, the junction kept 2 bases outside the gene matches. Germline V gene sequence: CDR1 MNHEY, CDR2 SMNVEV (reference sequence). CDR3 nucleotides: TGTGCCAGCAGTGAGCGGGAGGGTTACGAGCAGTACTTC. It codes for CASSEREGYEQYF.

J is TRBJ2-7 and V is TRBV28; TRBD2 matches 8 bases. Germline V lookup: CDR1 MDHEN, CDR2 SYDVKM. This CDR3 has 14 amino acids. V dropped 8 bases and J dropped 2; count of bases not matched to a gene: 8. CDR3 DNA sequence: TGTGCCAGCGGCTTAATAGCGGGAACCTACGAGCAGTACTTC. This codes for CASGLIAGTYEQYF.

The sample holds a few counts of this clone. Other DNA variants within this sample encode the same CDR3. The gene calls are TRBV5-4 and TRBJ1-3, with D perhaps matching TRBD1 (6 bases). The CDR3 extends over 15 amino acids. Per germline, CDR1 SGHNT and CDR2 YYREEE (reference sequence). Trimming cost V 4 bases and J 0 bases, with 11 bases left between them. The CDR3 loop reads CASSRQETSGNTIYF. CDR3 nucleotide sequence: TGTGCCAGCAGCCGACAGGAGACCTCTGGAAACACCATATATTTT.

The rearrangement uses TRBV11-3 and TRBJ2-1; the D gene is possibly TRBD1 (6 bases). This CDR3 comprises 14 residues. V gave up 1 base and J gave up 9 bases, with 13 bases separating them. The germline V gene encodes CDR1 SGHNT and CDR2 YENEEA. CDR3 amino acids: CASSLVGGSSEQFF. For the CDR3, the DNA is TGTGCCAGCAGCTTAGTAGGGGGATCGAGTGAGCAGTTCTTC.

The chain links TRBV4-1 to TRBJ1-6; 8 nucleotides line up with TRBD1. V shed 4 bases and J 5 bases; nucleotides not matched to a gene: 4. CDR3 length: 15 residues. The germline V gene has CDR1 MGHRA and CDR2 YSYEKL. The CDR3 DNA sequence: TGCGCCAGCAGCCGGCCGGACAGGGATAATTCACCCCTCCACTTT. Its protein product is CASSRPDRDNSPLHF.

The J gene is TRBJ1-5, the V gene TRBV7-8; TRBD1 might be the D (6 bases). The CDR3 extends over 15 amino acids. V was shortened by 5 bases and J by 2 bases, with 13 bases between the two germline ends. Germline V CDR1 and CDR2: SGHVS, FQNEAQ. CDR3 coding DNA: TGTGCCAGCAGCCTGCGGCGGACAGGCAATCAGCCCCAGCATTTT. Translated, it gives CASSLRRTGNQPQHF. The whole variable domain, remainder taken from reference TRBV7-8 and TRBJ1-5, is GAGVSQSPRYKVAKRGQDVALRCDPISGHVSLFWYQQALGQGPEFLTYFQNEAQLDKSGLPSDRFFAERPEGSVSTLKIQRTQQEDSAVYLCASSLRRTGNQPQHFGDGTRLSIL.

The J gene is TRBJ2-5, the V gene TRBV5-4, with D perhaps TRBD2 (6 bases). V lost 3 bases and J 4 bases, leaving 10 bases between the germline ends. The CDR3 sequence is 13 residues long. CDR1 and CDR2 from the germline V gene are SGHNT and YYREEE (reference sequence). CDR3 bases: TGTGCCAGCAGCTCCCTAGCGCTAGAGACCCAGTACTTC. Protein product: CASSSLALETQYF.

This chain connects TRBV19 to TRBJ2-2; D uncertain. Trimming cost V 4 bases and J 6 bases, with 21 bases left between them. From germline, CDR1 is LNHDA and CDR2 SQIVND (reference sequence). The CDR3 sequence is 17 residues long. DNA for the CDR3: TGTGCCAGTAGTAAGAGAGAAAATTCCTTAACGGCCGGGGAGCTGTTTTTT. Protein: CASSKRENSLTAGELFF. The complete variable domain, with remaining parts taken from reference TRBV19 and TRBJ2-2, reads DGGITQSPKYLFRKEGQNVTLSCEQNLNHDAMYWYRQDPGQGLRLIYYSQIVNDFQKGDIAEGYSVSREKKESFPLTVTSAQKNPTAFYLCASSKRENSLTAGELFFGEGSRLTVL.

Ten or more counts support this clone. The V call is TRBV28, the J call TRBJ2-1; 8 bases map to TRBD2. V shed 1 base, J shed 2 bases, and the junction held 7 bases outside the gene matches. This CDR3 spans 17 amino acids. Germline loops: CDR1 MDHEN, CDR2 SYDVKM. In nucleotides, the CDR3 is TGTGCCAGCAGTTTATTAGGGACTAGAGGGACCTACAATGAGCAGTTCTTC. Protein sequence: CASSLLGTRGTYNEQFF.

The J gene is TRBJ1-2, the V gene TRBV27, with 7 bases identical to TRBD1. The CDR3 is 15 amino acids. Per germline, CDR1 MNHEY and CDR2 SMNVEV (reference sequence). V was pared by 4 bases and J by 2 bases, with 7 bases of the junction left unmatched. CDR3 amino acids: CASSSRTGRNYGYTF. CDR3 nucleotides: TGTGCCAGCAGTTCCCGGACAGGTAGAAACTATGGCTACACCTTC.

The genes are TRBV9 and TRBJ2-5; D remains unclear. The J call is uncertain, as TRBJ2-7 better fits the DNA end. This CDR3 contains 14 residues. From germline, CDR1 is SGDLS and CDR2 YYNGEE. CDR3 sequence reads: CASSVEARVHEQYF. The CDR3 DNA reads TGTGCCAGCAGCGTAGAGGCGAGAGTACACGAGCAGTACTTC.

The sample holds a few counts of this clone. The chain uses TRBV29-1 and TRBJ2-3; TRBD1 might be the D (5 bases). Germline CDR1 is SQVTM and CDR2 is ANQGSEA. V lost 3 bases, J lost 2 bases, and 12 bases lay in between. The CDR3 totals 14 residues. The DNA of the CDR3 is TGCAGCGTTGATCAAACAGGACACACAGATACGCAGTATTTT. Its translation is CSVDQTGHTDTQYF.

The chain's CDR3 is CASSIGSHNEQFF. The DNA of the CDR3 is TGTGCCAGTAGTATTGGGTCCCACAATGAGCAGTTCTTC. The chain recombines TRBV19 with TRBJ2-1; no firm D call. V lost 3 bases and J lost 5, with 8 bases in between. Germline values: CDR1 LNHDA, CDR2 SQIVND (reference sequence). The CDR3 contains 13 residues.

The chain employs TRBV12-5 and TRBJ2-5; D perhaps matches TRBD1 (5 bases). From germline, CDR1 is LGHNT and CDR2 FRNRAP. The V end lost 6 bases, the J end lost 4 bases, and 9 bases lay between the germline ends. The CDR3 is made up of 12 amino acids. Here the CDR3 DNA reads TGTGCTAGTGGATGGCAGGGAGAGACCCAGTACTTC. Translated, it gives CASGWQGETQYF.

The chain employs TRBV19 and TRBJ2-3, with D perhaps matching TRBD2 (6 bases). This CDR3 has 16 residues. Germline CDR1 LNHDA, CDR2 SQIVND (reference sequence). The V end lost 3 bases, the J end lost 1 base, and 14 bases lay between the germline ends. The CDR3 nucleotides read TGTGCCAGTAGTATTGGAGGGGCTAGCGGCACAGATACGCAGTATTTT. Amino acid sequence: CASSIGGASGTDTQYF.

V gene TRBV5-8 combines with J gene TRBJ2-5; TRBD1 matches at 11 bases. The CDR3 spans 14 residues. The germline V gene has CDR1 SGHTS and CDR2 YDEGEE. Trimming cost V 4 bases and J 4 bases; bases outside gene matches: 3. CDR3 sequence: CASSRGQGAETQYF. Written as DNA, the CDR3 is TGTGCCAGCAGCCGTGGACAGGGGGCAGAGACCCAGTACTTC.